This is a list of T cell receptor beta chains from one sample in a study of T cell repertoires in cytomegalovirus infection. TCRdb independently ran MiXCR on the reads; one entry per CDR3 protein. The top ten clones hold more than 12% of a sample with roughly 280,000 distinct CDR3 sequences, approximately 9% of them seen once. Sequenced input: PBMCs. The receptor source for this set is a human donor in good health (CMV status not recorded). Some clones in this sample may be carry-over from other donors' samples. CDR3s include the opening cysteine and the closing phenylalanine or tryptophan.

CDR3aa	len	v_gene	j_gene
CASSRHGGDVFF	12	TRBV7-2	TRBJ1-1
CASSEAGSTEAFF	13	TRBV9	TRBJ1-1
CASSIEVSGNQPQHF	15	TRBV19	TRBJ1-5
CATKSDRRGTEAFF	14	TRBV7-9	TRBJ1-1
CASRAGGSSYNEQFF	15	TRBV11-3	TRBJ2-1
CASSAYLTGETEAFF	15	TRBV4-3	TRBJ1-1
CASRRERQKLFF	12	TRBV19	TRBJ1-4
CSAPDGQTNYGYTF	14	TRBV20-1	TRBJ1-2
CASNWRGTEAFF	12	TRBV6-2/TRBV6-3	TRBJ1-1
CASSLSDSGMAGYTF	15	TRBV5-1	TRBJ1-2
CASSYSTSAVKSYEQYF	17	TRBV6-2/TRBV6-3	TRBJ2-7
CSVQRGGSMGAEAFF	15	TRBV29-1	TRBJ1-1
CASSYRQGQGNEQFF	15	TRBV11-2	TRBJ2-1
CASSAPRGIHEQFF	14	TRBV7-2	TRBJ2-1
CASSPPGGSNEKLFF	15	TRBV4-2	TRBJ1-4
CASSLGVGAGNTIYF	15	TRBV7-6	TRBJ1-3
CASSLAGSGVVNEQFF	16	TRBV7-2	TRBJ2-1
CASSRDRVPDGYTF	14	TRBV7-2	TRBJ1-2
CASSQAEGTNYEQYF	15	TRBV4-2	TRBJ2-7
CASSPVGTGRNTEAFF	16	TRBV7-2	TRBJ1-1
CASSSRGSGAYNEQFF	16	TRBV7-2	TRBJ2-1
CASSFQGGNSPLHF	14	TRBV12-3/TRBV12-4	TRBJ1-6
CASSPAGQGATDTQYF	16	TRBV7-2	TRBJ2-3
CASSPGAVGAYNEQFF	16	TRBV18	TRBJ2-1
CASSIRPQTTGELFF	15	TRBV7-8	TRBJ2-2
CSAPLEGSGTGNSPLHF	17	TRBV20-1	TRBJ1-6
CASSISETGESYEQYF	16	TRBV19	TRBJ2-7
CASSLMVGTGLNGYTF	16	TRBV7-2	TRBJ1-2
CASSSGAGGKQYF	13	TRBV12-3/TRBV12-4	TRBJ2-7
CASTDGGRTDTQYF	14	TRBV10-2	TRBJ2-3
CASSFGGEEKLFF	13	TRBV7-2	TRBJ1-4
CASSHPGTGNYGYTF	15	TRBV6-1	TRBJ1-2